This paragraph covers one T cell receptor beta chain sequence. Its antigen remains unidentified. These data are taken from a study of CXCR3-negative and CXCR3-positive naive CD8 T cells. Findings of the study overall: Most assays used freshly isolated PBMCs, as cryopreservation partially reduced CXCR3. Hydrophobicity was higher for TRB CDR3s found in CXCR3-positive naive cells than in CXCR3-negative naive cells.

5' RACE with UMI labels generated the TRB cDNA libraries. TCRdb derives one entry per CDR3 protein from the 5' RACE reads, leaving out DNA. The listing records 46,000 or so distinct CDR3 sequences. The germline V gene encodes CDR1 SEHNR and CDR2 FQNEAQ (reference sequence). The CDR3 totals 12 residues. This sequence was found in a human donor in good health. Some clones in this sample may be carry-over from other donors' samples. The chain has TRBV7-9 and TRBJ2-1; TCRdb designates TRBD1, a call that cannot be tested without DNA. Specimen: naive CXCR3- CD8+ T cells from blood. Noted subset: CD45RO-CCR7+CD27+CD95- naive CD8+ T cells lacking CXCR3 (TNR3-). The CDR3 protein is CASSSTGNEQFF. Combining the CDR3 with reference TRBV7-9 and TRBJ2-1 gives the whole variable domain DTGVSQNPRHKITKRGQNVTFRCDPISEHNRLYWYRQTLGQGPEFLTYFQNEAQLEKSRLLSDRFSAERPKGSFSTLEIQRTEQGDSAMYLCASSSTGNEQFFGPGTRLTVL.